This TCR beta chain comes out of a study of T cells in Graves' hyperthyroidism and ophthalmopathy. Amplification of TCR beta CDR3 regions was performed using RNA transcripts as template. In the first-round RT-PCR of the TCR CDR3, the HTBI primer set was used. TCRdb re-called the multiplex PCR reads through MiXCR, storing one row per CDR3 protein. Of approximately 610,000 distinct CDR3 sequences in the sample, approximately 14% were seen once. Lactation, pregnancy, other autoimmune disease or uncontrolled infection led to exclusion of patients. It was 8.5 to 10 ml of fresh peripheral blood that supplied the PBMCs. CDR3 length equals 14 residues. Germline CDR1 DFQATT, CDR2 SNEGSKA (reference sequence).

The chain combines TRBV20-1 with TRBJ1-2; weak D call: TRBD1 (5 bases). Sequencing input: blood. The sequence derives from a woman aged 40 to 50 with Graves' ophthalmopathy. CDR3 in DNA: TGCAGCCCAGTGCCCGGGGGGGATGGCTATGGCTACACCTTC. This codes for CSPVPGGDGYGYTF.